This is a list of T cell receptor beta chains from one sample in a study of blood T cell repertoires in COVID-19. This table comes from immunoSEQ multiplex PCR, and its TCRdb copy is limited to in-frame clones, with some not included. The profile shows approximately 500,000 clones, 85% to 90% of them singletons. The sample consisted of peripheral blood. The origin of the receptors is a woman aged 45-59 years with COVID-19, enrolled during active disease. CDR3s include the opening cysteine and the closing phenylalanine or tryptophan. D genes are given only for firm matches. Clone size appears in some rows only: once, few, many, or a class for an expanded clone.

abundance	d_gene	v_gene	j_gene	CDR3nt	CDR3aa
-	-	TRBV7-9	TRBJ1-5	TGTGCCAGCAGCAAGGACAGTAATCAGCCCCAGCATTTT	CASSKDSNQPQHF
-	-	TRBV12-3/TRBV12-4	TRBJ1-3	TGTGCCAGCAGTTTAGGAGGTGGAAACACCATATATTTT	CASSLGGGNTIYF
-	-	TRBV3-1/TRBV3-2	TRBJ1-1	TGTGCCAGCAGCGACCGAGGGAATGAAGCTTTCTTT	CASSDRGNEAFF
-	-	TRBV14	TRBJ1-2	TGTGCCAGCAGCCTCACGAACATACATGGCTACACCTTC	CASSLTNIHGYTF
once	-	TRBV7-9	TRBJ1-2	TGTGCCAGCAGCCGGGAATGGGAGTCGAACTATGGCTACACCTTC	CASSREWESNYGYTF
-	-	TRBV29-1	TRBJ2-3	TGCAGCTCCCGTTTGGGGGGACTCACAGATACGCAGTATTTT	CSSRLGGLTDTQYF
-	-	TRBV7-8	TRBJ2-1	TGTGCCAGCACCCCGACCACTAGCAATGAGCAGTTCTTC	CASTPTTSNEQFF
-	-	TRBV7-9	TRBJ2-2	TGTGCCAGCAGCTTAGCTGTGGGGGGAGGATACACCGGGGAGCTGTTTTTT	CASSLAVGGGYTGELFF
-	-	TRBV3-1/TRBV3-2	TRBJ1-1	TGTGCCAGCAGCCAATGGAGGGTCACTGAAGCTTTCTTT	CASSQWRVTEAFF
-	-	TRBV29-1	TRBJ2-1	TGCAGCGTTGTAACAGTCAATGAGCAGTTCTTC	CSVVTVNEQFF
-	TRBD2	TRBV19	TRBJ2-3	TGTGCCAGTAGTATGCCTAGCGGGGGTAGCACAGATACGCAGTATTTT	CASSMPSGGSTDTQYF
-	TRBD1	TRBV6-5	TRBJ2-7	TGTGCCAGCAGTCTTGGGACAGGGCCCTACGAGCAGTACTTC	CASSLGTGPYEQYF
-	TRBD1	TRBV27	TRBJ1-5	TGTGCCAGCAGTTCACAGGGGGTAGGTCAGCCCCAGCATTTT	CASSSQGVGQPQHF
-	-	TRBV7-8	TRBJ1-3	TGTGCCAGCAGCCTTGCCTCGGGATTCCGGGGAGACACCATATATTTT	CASSLASGFRGDTIYF
-	-	TRBV4-1	TRBJ1-4	TGCGCCAGCACCCAAGATGCGGGGCAGAATGAAAAACTGTTTTTT	CASTQDAGQNEKLFF
few	TRBD1	TRBV5-8	TRBJ1-5	TGTGCCAGCAGCCCCAGACAGGGCCTCAGGCAGCCCCAGCATTTT	CASSPRQGLRQPQHF
-	TRBD1	TRBV7-7	TRBJ1-2	TGTGCCAGCAGCTACCCTATCGACAGGGGTCTAAACTATGGCTACACCTTC	CASSYPIDRGLNYGYTF
-	-	TRBV9	TRBJ1-2	TGTGCCAGCAGCCCAGAGAACAGAAACTATGGCTACACCTTC	CASSPENRNYGYTF
-	-	TRBV5-1	TRBJ2-7	TGCGCCAGCAGCTTGGCAGGGGCCGAGCAGTACTTC	CASSLAGAEQYF
-	TRBD2	TRBV28	TRBJ2-3	TGTGCCACCGAGACTAGCGGGGGCACAGATACGCAGTATTTT	CATETSGGTDTQYF
-	-	TRBV20-1	TRBJ1-1	TGCAGTGCTAGGCCGACAGATGAAGCTTTCTTT	CSARPTDEAFF
-	-	TRBV11-2	TRBJ2-3	TGTGCCAGCAGCTTAGGATCCAGGTCTACGCAGTATTTT	CASSLGSRSTQYF
-	TRBD1	TRBV9	TRBJ2-3	TGTGCCAGCAGCGCGCCCAGGACAGGGGTAGATACGCAGTATTTT	CASSAPRTGVDTQYF
-	-	TRBV28	TRBJ2-3	TGTGCCAGCAGTTTCCCTGAGTCCGCAGATACGCAGTATTTT	CASSFPESADTQYF
-	-	TRBV19	TRBJ2-7	TGTGCCAGTAGTATCGCCGGGGCCTACGAGCAGTACTTC	CASSIAGAYEQYF
-	-	TRBV12-3/TRBV12-4	TRBJ2-7	TGTGCCAGCGGACGGGACACCGACTACGAGCAGTACTTC	CASGRDTDYEQYF
-	-	TRBV18	TRBJ2-3	TGTGCCAGCTCAGCGGACAGTAACACAGATACGCAGTATTTT	CASSADSNTDTQYF
-	-	TRBV19	TRBJ1-6	TGTGCCAGTAGGGTCGGCGACAGTAATTCACCCCTCCACTTT	CASRVGDSNSPLHF
once	TRBD1	TRBV5-4	TRBJ1-2	TGTGCCAGCAGCTTGGGGGGACAGGGACTCTATGGCTACACCTTC	CASSLGGQGLYGYTF
-	-	TRBV9	TRBJ1-1	TGTGCCAGCAGCGTAGGCAGGACTAAGGGCACTGAAGCTTTCTTT	CASSVGRTKGTEAFF
-	TRBD2	TRBV5-1	TRBJ2-5	TGCGCCAGCAGCTTCGGGCTAGCGGGGGGGTTTGAAGAGACCCAGTACTTC	CASSFGLAGGFEETQYF
-	-	TRBV5-4	TRBJ1-6	TGTGCCAGCAGCTTCAGTTTCCAGGGTTCCCTCCACTTT	CASSFSFQGSLHF
-	-	TRBV5-1	TRBJ1-1	TGCGCCAGCAGCTTAGGCAGGGAAGACACTGAAGCTTTCTTT	CASSLGREDTEAFF
-	TRBD1	TRBV19	TRBJ2-4	TGTGCCAGTAGCCCGGGACAGGGGCTCGGGATTCAGTACTTC	CASSPGQGLGIQYF
-	TRBD1	TRBV28	TRBJ1-1	TGTGCCAGCAGTTCCGGACAGGTGAAGGGAGCTTTCTTT	CASSSGQVKGAFF
-	-	TRBV4-1	TRBJ1-1	TGCGCCAGCAGCCAGATCAGGGGTAGAGCTTTCTTT	CASSQIRGRAFF
-	-	TRBV5-5	TRBJ1-3	TGTGCCAGCAGCTTAGACATCGGAAACACCATATATTTT	CASSLDIGNTIYF
-	TRBD1	TRBV29-1	TRBJ1-1	TGCAGCGTTGTGCCGGGACAGGGACTGGAAGCTTTCTTT	CSVVPGQGLEAFF
-	-	TRBV5-6	TRBJ1-2	TGTGCCAGCAGCTTGAGGACAGCTAGCTATGGCTACACCTTC	CASSLRTASYGYTF
-	TRBD1	TRBV6-6	TRBJ1-3	TGTGCCAGCAGTCCCCGGGACAGGGTTATGTACGGAAACACCATATATTTT	CASSPRDRVMYGNTIYF
-	-	TRBV11-3	TRBJ2-5	TGTGCCAGCAGCCGCGACATCCAAGAGACCCAGTACTTC	CASSRDIQETQYF
-	TRBD2	TRBV5-6	TRBJ2-3	TGTGCCAGCAGTTCCCGAACTAGCGGGGCTGGGACAGATACGCAGTATTTT	CASSSRTSGAGTDTQYF
-	TRBD1	TRBV5-8	TRBJ1-2	TGTGCCAGCTTCGACAGGGGCTGGTTCGGGGGTGGCTACACCTTC	CASFDRGWFGGGYTF
-	-	TRBV5-1	TRBJ1-5	TGCGCCAGCAGCTTGGGTCCAGGCAATCAGCCCCAGCATTTT	CASSLGPGNQPQHF
-	TRBD1	TRBV9	TRBJ1-1	TGTGCCAGCAGCGCCTCTCGACAGGGGAAGGTTTTCTTT	CASSASRQGKVFF
-	-	TRBV7-8	TRBJ2-7	TGTGCCAGCAGCCCGCGCACCGAGCAGTACTTC	CASSPRTEQYF
-	TRBD1	TRBV6-5	TRBJ1-5	TGTGCCAGCAGCAAAGGAGGGGGCCATCAGCCCCAGCATTTT	CASSKGGGHQPQHF
-	-	TRBV24-1	TRBJ2-3	TGTGCCACCAGTGACAGGACAGATACGCAGTATTTT	CATSDRTDTQYF
-	TRBD1	TRBV7-8	TRBJ1-3	TGTGCCAGCAGCAGGGACAGGCCGACCTCTGGAAACACCATATATTTT	CASSRDRPTSGNTIYF
-	-	TRBV6-5	TRBJ1-1	TGTGCCAGCAGTTACCGGCAGGGCGATGACACTGAAGCTTTCTTT	CASSYRQGDDTEAFF
-	-	TRBV28	TRBJ2-1	TGTGCCAGCAGTTTAGAGGCAGGGCGCTCCTACAATGAGCAGTTCTTC	CASSLEAGRSYNEQFF
-	TRBD1	TRBV27	TRBJ2-1	TGTGCCAGCAGTTTATTAGGACAGGGGCCATACAATGAGCAGTTCTTC	CASSLLGQGPYNEQFF
-	-	TRBV13	TRBJ2-7	TGTGCCAGCAGCCCCGAGGGAGGAGGGGAGCAGTACTTC	CASSPEGGGEQYF